This T cell receptor beta chain was sequenced for a study of T cell changes during pregnancy in multiple sclerosis. Profiled with immunoSEQ multiplex PCR; TCRdb holds only in-frame clones, not every one. The sample holds 40,000 to 55,000 clones, around nine tenths seen once. Source: CD4+ T cells from peripheral blood mononuclear cells, taken before pregnancy. The sequence was obtained from a female donor with multiple sclerosis, enrolled in a pregnancy study.

Here the CDR3 reads CASSYSRTATEQYF. DNA for the CDR3: TGTGCCAGCAGTTACTCGAGGACTGCCACCGAGCAGTACTTC. The chain carries TRBV6-5 and TRBJ2-7, with a possible D match to TRBD2 (5 bases). CDR1 and CDR2 (germline): MNHEY, SVGAGI. The CDR3 loop spans 14 amino acids. V was pared by 0 bases and J by 6 bases, with 12 bases between.